These 18 T cell receptor beta chains came from one sample sequenced in a study of CD8 T cells in Susac syndrome. cDNA came from roughly 0.47 to 1 ug RNA primed by random hexamers. TCRdb ran MiXCR on the immunoSEQ multiplex PCR reads and lists one entry per CDR3 protein. This sample carries roughly 120,000 distinct CDR3 sequences, about 94% of them seen once, and the ten largest clones take 0.1% to 0.15%. The sample consisted of CD4+ T cells from PBMCs. The receptors shown here come from a human donor with multiple sclerosis.

The chain employs TRBV20-1 and TRBJ2-3, with D unclear. V gave up 1 base and J gave up 0 bases, with 8 bases separating them. The CDR3 is made up of 14 amino acids. CDR1 and CDR2 (germline): DFQATT, SNEGSKA (reference sequence). The DNA of the CDR3 is TGCAGTGCTAGAGTTTCCATTAGCACAGATACGCAGTATTTT. Amino acid sequence: CSARVSISTDTQYF.

The V and J genes are TRBV29-1 and TRBJ1-1; 9 positions agree with TRBD1. Germline loops: CDR1 SQVTM, CDR2 ANQGSEA. V gave up 6 bases and J gave up 4 bases; unmatched junction bases: 6. The CDR3 spans 13 residues. CDR3 nucleotides: TGCAGCGTAGAACCGGGACAGGGCACTGAAGCTTTCTTT. Its translation: CSVEPGQGTEAFF.

J is TRBJ2-7 and V is TRBV25-1, with TRBD2 matching 11 bases. CDR1 and CDR2 from the germline V gene are MGHDK and SYGVNS. The V and J ends lost 4 bases and 4 bases, in that order; junction bases with no gene match: 3. The CDR3 spans 14 residues. CDR3 coding DNA: TGTGCCAGCAGTGGACTAGCGGGACTTTACGAGCAGTACTTC. Its translation is CASSGLAGLYEQYF.

The table lists this clonotype with a count of one. V and J are TRBV19 and TRBJ2-1; D gene uncertain. From germline, CDR1 is LNHDA and CDR2 SQIVND (reference sequence). The V end lost 7 bases, the J end lost 0 bases, and 16 bases lay between the germline ends. The CDR3 runs 16 residues. CDR3 protein: CASKETVFSSYNEQFF. The CDR3 coding sequence is TGTGCCAGTAAGGAGACCGTTTTTAGCTCCTACAATGAGCAGTTCTTC.

V usage is TRBV19 and J usage is TRBJ2-6, with D perhaps matching TRBD1 (6 bases). V was cut by 2 bases and J by 12 bases, with 23 bases left in between. The CDR3 loop spans 17 amino acids. The germline CDR1 and CDR2 sequences are LNHDA and SQIVND (reference sequence). Here the CDR3 reads CASSISGESLRLTVLTF. The CDR3 bases are TGTGCCAGTAGTATATCAGGGGAGTCCCTCCGTCTAACCGTCCTGACTTTC.

The V gene is TRBV11-1, the J gene TRBJ2-7; perhaps D is TRBD1 or TRBD2 (5 bases each). Trimming stripped 3 bases from V and 3 bases from J, with 15 bases between. CDR1 and CDR2 (germline): SGHAT, FQDESV (reference sequence). The CDR3 spans 15 residues. The CDR3 DNA reads as TGTGCCAGCAGCTTTATCTGGGACGACGACTACGAGCAGTACTTC. Protein sequence: CASSFIWDDDYEQYF.

The chain joins TRBV7-9 to TRBJ2-7; D is uncertain. The germline V gene encodes CDR1 SEHNR and CDR2 FQNEAQ (reference sequence). This CDR3 region has 12 residues. Trimming took 5 bases from V and 6 from J, leaving 11 bases between them. The CDR3 loop reads CASSPTAVEQYF. For the CDR3, the DNA is TGTGCCAGCAGCCCAACGGCAGTCGAGCAGTACTTC.

The V gene is TRBV2, the J gene TRBJ1-2, with D possibly matching TRBD1 (6 bases). Trimming removed 1 base at V and 5 bases at J, with 20 bases between. The CDR3 sequence is 17 residues long. Germline V gene sequence: CDR1 SNHLY, CDR2 FYNNEI. CDR3 coding DNA: TGTGCCAGCAGTGAAGGGGCGATTGCGGGGGCGCGGTATGGCTACACCTTC. Its protein is CASSEGAIAGARYGYTF.

The V call is TRBV19, the J call TRBJ2-7, with D possibly called TRBD1 or TRBD2 (5 bases each). V was clipped by 6 bases and J by 3 bases, with 15 bases between them. Germline lookup yields CDR1 LNHDA and CDR2 SQIVND (reference sequence). The CDR3 extends over 14 amino acids. The CDR3: CASSPRDPHYEQYF. The DNA of the CDR3 is TGTGCCAGTAGCCCCAGGGACCCCCACTACGAGCAGTACTTC.

This rearrangement joins TRBV29-1 to TRBJ2-2; D remains ambiguous. V lost 5 bases and J 2 bases, leaving 6 bases between the germline ends. The CDR3 contains 12 residues. The germline CDR1 and CDR2 sequences are SQVTM and ANQGSEA. The CDR3 DNA reads TGCAGCGTTCTGAAAAACACCGGGGAGCTGTTTTTT. This translates into CSVLKNTGELFF.

This chain connects TRBV27 to TRBJ1-4; 9 bases align to TRBD1. Germline CDR1 reads MNHEY; CDR2 reads SMNVEV (reference sequence). Trimming removed 6 bases from V and 6 bases from J; junction bases left unmatched: 8. CDR3 length: 15 residues. The CDR3 sequence: CASSLLGTGYEKLFF. The DNA of the CDR3 is TGTGCCAGCAGCCTACTTGGGACAGGGTATGAAAAACTGTTTTTT.

The CDR3 bases are TGTGCCAGTAGTCTTCCAGGGGGCGTGAGGGATACGCAGTATTTT. Translating it yields CASSLPGGVRDTQYF. This chain uses TRBV19 with TRBJ2-3, with 8 bases fitting TRBD1. Germline V gene data show CDR1 as LNHDA and CDR2 as SQIVND (reference sequence). The CDR3 sequence is 15 residues long. V lost 5 bases to trimming and J lost 6 bases; unmatched junction nucleotides: 10.

CDR3 protein: CASSLTQGRLSGNTIYF. Here the CDR3 DNA reads TGTGCCAGCAGCTTAACCCAGGGACGGCTCTCTGGAAACACCATATATTTT. V is TRBV7-9 and J is TRBJ1-3, with D possibly matching TRBD1 (5 bases). Germline CDR1 is SEHNR and CDR2 is FQNEAQ (reference sequence). Trimming left V 2 bases short and J 0 bases short, with 14 bases between. This CDR3 contains 17 residues.

V gene TRBV2 combines with J gene TRBJ2-2; D assignment may be TRBD1 or TRBD2 (7 bases each). Trimming cost V 8 bases and J 0 bases, with 13 bases left between them. Per germline, CDR1 SNHLY and CDR2 FYNNEI. CDR3 length: 15 residues. This chain's CDR3 is CASWGGGANTGELFF. DNA for the CDR3: TGTGCCAGCTGGGGAGGGGGCGCGAACACCGGGGAGCTGTTTTTT.

The chain recombines TRBV2 with TRBJ1-2; tentatively, D is TRBD1 (5 bases). Germline CDR1 and CDR2: SNHLY and FYNNEI. The CDR3 covers 16 residues. Between the trimmed V and J ends, which lost 1 base and 4 bases, there was a span of 16 bases. This CDR3 reads CASSEEGRYGAYGYTF. For the CDR3, the DNA is TGTGCCAGCAGTGAAGAGGGACGGTACGGGGCCTATGGCTACACCTTC.

This chain links TRBV3-1 with TRBJ2-5, with 8 bases identical to TRBD2. The length of the CDR3 is 13 residues. Germline loops: CDR1 LGHDT, CDR2 YNNKEL (reference sequence). The V and J ends lost 4 bases and 5 bases, in that order; junction bases with no gene match: 3. The CDR3 nucleotides read TGTGCCAGCAGCCGCCCGGGAGGGGAGACCCAGTACTTC. Translating gives CASSRPGGETQYF.

The rearrangement uses TRBV6-5 and TRBJ2-3; 11 bases agree with TRBD1. The V and J ends lost 2 bases and 3 bases, in that order; junction bases with no gene match: 4. The CDR3 extends over 16 amino acids. The V gene's germline CDR1 is MNHEY and CDR2 SVGAGI. The CDR3 loop is CASSYDGQGATDTQYF. Here the CDR3 DNA reads TGTGCCAGCAGTTACGACGGACAGGGGGCAACAGATACGCAGTATTTT.

The chain joins TRBV5-8 to TRBJ2-6, with D tentatively TRBD1 (6 bases). The CDR3 has 15 amino acids. The V end lost 4 bases, the J end lost 0 bases, and 8 bases lay between the germline ends. CDR1 is SGHTS, CDR2 YDEGEE, per germline. For the CDR3, the DNA is TGTGCCAGCAGCCACAGGGACTCTGGGGCCAACGTCCTGACTTTC. This gives the protein CASSHRDSGANVLTF.